This TCR beta chain emerged from a study of T cells in Graves' hyperthyroidism and ophthalmopathy (dated by TCRdb to between 2018 and 2020). About the study as a whole: Peripheral blood samples were taken at initial diagnosis, before any treatment was given. To identify TCR V-J signatures that set the groups apart, the researchers used a discovery cohort of approximately 98 patients, made up of around 40 with Graves' ophthalmopathy and 57 with stable Graves' hyperthyroidism. An independent validation cohort of 18 to 20 hyperthyroidism patients and 17 patients who later progressed to ophthalmopathy tested prospective prediction of ophthalmopathy. For training and testing, the roughly 97 patients in the discovery cohort were randomly divided in a 7:3 ratio. In addition, the study compared T-cell repertoires in thyroid tissue and in blood from roughly 6 Graves' hyperthyroidism patients. After blood sampling, hyperthyroidism patients were treated with methimazole at a starting dose of 30 mg daily, and ophthalmopathy patients were treated with high-dose intravenous methylprednisolone. The paper reports TCR Vbeta CDR3 sequencing of roughly 140 peripheral blood samples: some 44 ophthalmopathy, fewer than 80 hyperthyroidism and approximately 17 progressor patients. General conclusions and limits of the study: Most expanded thyroid clonotypes (frequency above 0.001) were also found in blood, which suggests that blood repertoires may mirror thyroid immune responses. Sample size was not statistically predetermined, and investigators were not blinded to group allocation. During validation, the model predicted progression to ophthalmopathy a median of about 5.9 months ahead of onset, with just under 71% sensitivity and about 72% specificity. In cross-validation, a model built on a 13 V-J signature told ophthalmopathy apart from stable hyperthyroidism with less than 90% sensitivity and approximately 81% specificity, and in testing the same model reached 80%/75%.

Stable Graves' hyperthyroidism was defined as the absence of progression to ophthalmopathy over 18 months of follow-up. The hyperthyroidism patients were between 18 and 65 years old and newly diagnosed, with a disease duration of less than 2 months. Exclusion was applied to patients with uncontrolled infections, other autoimmune diseases, pregnancy or lactation. Diagnoses were based on clinical symptoms, serum thyroxine and TRAb, thyroid ultrasound and orbital computed tomography. PBMCs were isolated from roughly 10 ml of fresh peripheral blood by Ficoll-Paque density gradient centrifugation. Total RNA was extracted using Trizol reagent, and RNA quality was assessed on an Agilent 2100 Bioanalyzer. TCR beta CDR3 regions were amplified from RNA transcripts. The TCR CDR3 was subjected to a first round of RT-PCR using the HTBI primer set and the Qiagen OneStep RT-PCR kit. Libraries were constructed in a second round of multiplex PCR, after which size selection and purification were performed. Paired-end sequencing of the libraries was performed with 100 bp reads on an Illumina HiSeq2000. In the source study's methods: Raw data were processed with SOAPnuke, discarding reads with adapters, uncalled bases, mean Phred below 15, or no exact constant-primer or identifier match. High-quality paired reads were merged with COPE v1.2.5, and unique nucleotide sequences were defined as clonotypes. MiTCR v1.1 was used to align clonotypes to the IMGT TRBV, TRBD and TRBJ reference segments. Only V-J combinations with frequency above 0.0001, covering about 99% of repertoires, were analysed. A TCS score was defined as the ratio between F50 (clonal expansion) and ExV (chaos), using BLOSUM62-based TCRdist between CDR3 peptides within each V-J. Welch's t-statistics and random forest reduced approximately 520 V-J features to about 13, which were used in a naive Bayes classifier (R e1071). TCRdb itself trimmed the public reads at Q25 with fastp, ran MiXCR and retained productive beta chains. Each entry is one CDR3 protein sequence, shown with its most common DNA and genes. TCRdb, rather than the study authors, made the V and J calls. The sample table holds hundreds of thousands of distinct CDR3 sequences, of which roughly 16% were seen once. Of the sample, 3.8% is held by the ten largest clones.

With respect to this clonotype: Its cognate antigen has yet to be identified. No qualities accompany the bases; no much larger clone lies one base away.

CDR1 and CDR2 were assigned from the germline V gene (reference sequence) as LGHDT and YNNKEL. The CDR3 runs 14 amino acids, cysteine and phenylalanine included. Only the CDR3 DNA is retained, 42 bases long and in frame from the first base. The germline ends are 17 bases apart after V is trimmed by 8 bases and J by 6 bases. The sequencing input was blood. The chain uses TRBV3-1 and TRBJ1-5, with a weak D call of TRBD1 (5 bases match). The source is a woman in her twenties or thirties with Graves' hyperthyroidism. The DNA sequence follows: TGTGCCAGCCCCGGGGGACTGGGGGGTCAGCCCCAGCATTTT. Translated, it gives CASPGGLGGQPQHF.